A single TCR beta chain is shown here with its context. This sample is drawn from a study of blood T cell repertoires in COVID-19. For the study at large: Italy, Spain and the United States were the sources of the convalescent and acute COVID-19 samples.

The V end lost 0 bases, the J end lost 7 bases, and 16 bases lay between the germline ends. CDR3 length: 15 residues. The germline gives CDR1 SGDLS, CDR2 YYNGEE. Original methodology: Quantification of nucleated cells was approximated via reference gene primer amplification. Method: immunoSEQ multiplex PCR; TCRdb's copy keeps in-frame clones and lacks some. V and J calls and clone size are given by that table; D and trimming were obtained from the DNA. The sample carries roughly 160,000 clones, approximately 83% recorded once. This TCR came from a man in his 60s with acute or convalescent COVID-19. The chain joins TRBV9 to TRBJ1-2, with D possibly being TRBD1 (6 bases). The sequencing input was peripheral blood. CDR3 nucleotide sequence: TGTGCCAGCAGCGTAGTAGTAGGGCAGGGGTTTGGCTACACCTTC. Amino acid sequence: CASSVVVGQGFGYTF. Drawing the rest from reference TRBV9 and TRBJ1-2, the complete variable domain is DSGVTQTPKHLITATGQRVTLRCSPRSGDLSVYWYQQSLDQGLQFLIQYYNGEERAKGNILERFSAQQFPDLHSELNLSSLELGDSALYFCASSVVVGQGFGYTFGSGTRLTVV.